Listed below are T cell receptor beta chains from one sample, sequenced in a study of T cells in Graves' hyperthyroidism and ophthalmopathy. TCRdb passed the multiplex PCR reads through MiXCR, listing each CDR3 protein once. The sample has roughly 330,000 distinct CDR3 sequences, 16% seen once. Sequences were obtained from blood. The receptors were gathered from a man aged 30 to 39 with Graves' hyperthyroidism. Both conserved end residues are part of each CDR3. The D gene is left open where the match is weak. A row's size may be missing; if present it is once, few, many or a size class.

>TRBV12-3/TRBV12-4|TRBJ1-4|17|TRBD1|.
CTSGVIIEGQDYEKLFF
TGTACCAGCGGTGTCATCATCGAGGGACAGGACTATGAAAAACTGTTTTTT
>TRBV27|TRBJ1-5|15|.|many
CASSLRGVGEQPQHF
TGTGCCAGCAGTTTACGCGGAGTGGGTGAGCAGCCCCAGCATTTT
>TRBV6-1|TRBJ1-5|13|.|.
CASSPVGEEPQHF
TGTGCCAGCAGCCCCGTTGGGGAAGAGCCCCAGCATTTT
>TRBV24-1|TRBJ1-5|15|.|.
CATSIGGGGNQPQHF
TGTGCCACCAGTATAGGGGGGGGTGGCAATCAGCCCCAGCATTTT
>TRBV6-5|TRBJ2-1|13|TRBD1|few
CASSHKTGNEQFF
TGTGCCAGCAGTCACAAGACAGGGAATGAGCAGTTCTTC
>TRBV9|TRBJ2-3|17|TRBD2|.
CASSPQGSGSVADTQYF
TGTGCCAGCAGCCCCCAGGGAAGCGGGAGTGTCGCAGATACGCAGTATTTT
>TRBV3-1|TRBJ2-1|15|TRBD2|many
CASSPTGGSLDEQFF
TGTGCCAGCAGCCCCACTGGCGGGAGTTTGGATGAGCAGTTCTTC
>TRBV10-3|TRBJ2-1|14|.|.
CAIRGPAAYNEQFF
TGTGCCATCAGAGGACCGGCGGCCTACAATGAGCAGTTCTTC
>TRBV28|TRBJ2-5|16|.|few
CASSQTSTGWGETQYF
TGTGCCAGCAGTCAAACATCGACAGGATGGGGAGAGACCCAGTACTTC
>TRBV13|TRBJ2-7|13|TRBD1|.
CASSFGQGQSQYF
TGTGCCAGCAGCTTTGGACAGGGTCAGTCGCAGTACTTC
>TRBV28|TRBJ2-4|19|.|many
CASSLTGTFGDSVKNIQYF
TGTGCCAGCAGTCTCACCGGGACCTTTGGGGATTCGGTCAAAAACATTCAGTACTTC
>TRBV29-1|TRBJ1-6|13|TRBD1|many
CSYSGTDNSPLHF
TGCAGCTACTCCGGGACAGATAATTCACCCCTCCACTTT
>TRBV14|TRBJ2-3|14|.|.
CASSHPFGTDTQYF
TGTGCCAGCAGCCATCCATTCGGGACAGATACGCAGTATTTT
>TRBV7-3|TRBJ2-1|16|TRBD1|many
CASSPRGSASYNEQFF
TGTGCCAGCAGCCCCAGGGGGAGCGCATCCTACAATGAGCAGTTCTTC
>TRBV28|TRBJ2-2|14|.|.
CASTVTSFSGELFF
TGTGCCAGCACCGTAACTAGCTTTTCCGGGGAGCTGTTTTTT
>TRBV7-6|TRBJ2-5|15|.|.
CASSLYSDSRETQYF
TGTGCCAGCAGCTTATATTCGGACAGTCGGGAGACCCAGTACTTC
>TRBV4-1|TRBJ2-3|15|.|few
CASSQEKSYTDTQYF
TGCGCCAGCAGCCAAGAAAAGAGTTACACAGATACGCAGTATTTT
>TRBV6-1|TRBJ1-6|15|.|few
CASSSTPQGESPLHF
TGTGCCAGCAGTTCCACTCCCCAGGGAGAGTCACCCCTCCACTTT
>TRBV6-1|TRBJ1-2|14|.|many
CASSEGDRTYGYTF
TGTGCCAGCAGTGAAGGGGATAGAACCTATGGCTACACCTTC
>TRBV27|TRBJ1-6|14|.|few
CASRETRTNSPLHF
TGTGCCAGCCGCGAGACAAGGACGAATTCACCCCTCCACTTT
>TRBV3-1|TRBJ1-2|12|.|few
CASSLTRWGYTF
TGTGCCAGCAGCCTGACGCGGTGGGGCTACACCTTC
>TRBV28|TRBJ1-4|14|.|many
CASFGAGANEKLFF
TGTGCCAGTTTCGGAGCCGGGGCCAATGAAAAACTGTTTTTT
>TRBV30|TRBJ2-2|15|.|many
CAWSLGQGNTGELFF
TGTGCCTGGAGTTTAGGGCAGGGAAACACCGGGGAGCTGTTTTTT
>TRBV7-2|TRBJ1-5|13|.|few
CASSPSSPQPQHF
TGTGCCAGCAGCCCGTCGTCGCCACAGCCCCAGCATTTT
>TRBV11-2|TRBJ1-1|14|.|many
CASSFLMGNTEAFF
TGTGCCAGCAGCTTCCTCATGGGGAACACTGAAGCTTTCTTT
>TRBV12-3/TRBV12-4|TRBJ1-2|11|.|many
CASWSGGGYTF
TGTGCCAGCTGGTCCGGGGGAGGCTACACCTTC
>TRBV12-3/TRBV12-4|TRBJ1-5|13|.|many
CASSPSVSQPQHF
TGTGCCAGCAGTCCCTCGGTGAGTCAGCCCCAGCATTTT
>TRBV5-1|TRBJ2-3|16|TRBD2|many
CASSLEPGLVTDTQYF
TGCGCCAGCAGCTTGGAGCCGGGACTAGTCACAGATACGCAGTATTTT
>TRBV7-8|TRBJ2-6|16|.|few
CASSMGLTSGANVLTF
TGTGCCAGCAGCATGGGACTTACGTCTGGGGCCAACGTCCTGACTTTC
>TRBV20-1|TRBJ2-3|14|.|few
CSARAPVSTDTQYF
TGCAGTGCTAGAGCTCCAGTCTCCACAGATACGCAGTATTTT
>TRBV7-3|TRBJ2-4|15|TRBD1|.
CASSPGTGNLNIQYF
TGTGCCAGCAGCCCCGGGACAGGAAACCTAAACATTCAGTACTTC
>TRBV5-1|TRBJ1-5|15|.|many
CASSPVSGSNQPQHF
TGCGCCAGCAGCCCCGTTTCAGGGAGCAATCAGCCCCAGCATTTT
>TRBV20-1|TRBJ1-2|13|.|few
CSARKTGLGGYTF
TGCAGTGCTAGAAAAACAGGGTTAGGTGGCTACACCTTC
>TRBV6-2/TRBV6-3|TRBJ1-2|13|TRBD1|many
CASSFYRGNGYTF
TGTGCCAGCAGTTTCTACAGGGGCAATGGCTACACCTTC
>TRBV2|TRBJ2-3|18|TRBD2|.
CASSGGSGRAPGTDTQYF
TGTGCCAGCAGTGGCGGAAGCGGGAGGGCCCCGGGCACAGATACGCAGTATTTT
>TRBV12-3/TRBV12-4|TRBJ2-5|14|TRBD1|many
CASSLSGQGETQYF
TGTGCCAGCAGTTTGAGCGGACAGGGAGAGACCCAGTACTTC
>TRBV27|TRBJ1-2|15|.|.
CASSLLRGINYGYTF
TGTGCCAGCAGTTTATTGAGGGGGATCAACTATGGCTACACCTTC
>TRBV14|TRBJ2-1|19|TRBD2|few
CASSHLRTGTRVTDNEQFF
TGTGCCAGCAGTCATCTTCGGACCGGGACTAGAGTTACCGACAATGAGCAGTTCTTC
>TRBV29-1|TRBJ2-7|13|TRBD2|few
CSVSSGRTYEQYF
TGCAGCGTTAGCAGCGGGAGGACCTACGAGCAGTACTTC
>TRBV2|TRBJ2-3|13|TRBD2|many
CASSTAGTDTQYF
TGTGCCAGCAGCACAGCGGGGACAGATACGCAGTATTTT
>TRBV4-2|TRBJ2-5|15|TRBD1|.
CASSQEQGKGETQYF
TGTGCCAGCAGCCAAGAACAGGGGAAGGGAGAGACCCAGTACTTC
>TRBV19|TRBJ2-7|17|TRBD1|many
CASSSGQGSLYTYEQYF
TGTGCCAGTAGTTCCGGACAGGGGTCCTTATACACCTACGAGCAGTACTTC
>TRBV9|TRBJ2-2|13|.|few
CASSVDLSRELFF
TGTGCCAGCAGCGTTGATCTGTCTCGGGAGCTGTTTTTT
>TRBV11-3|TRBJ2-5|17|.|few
CASSREISGLGQETQYF
TGCGCCAGCAGCCGCGAAATTAGCGGATTGGGCCAAGAGACCCAGTACTTC
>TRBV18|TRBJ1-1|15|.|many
CASSEGPNGATEAFF
TGTGCCAGCTCAGAGGGCCCTAACGGAGCCACTGAAGCTTTCTTT
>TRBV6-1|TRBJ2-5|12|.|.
CASRDSGATRYF
TGTGCCAGCCGGGACTCCGGCGCGACCCGGTACTTC
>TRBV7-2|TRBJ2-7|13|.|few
CASSLARHQEQYF
TGTGCCAGCAGCTTAGCCAGGCACCAGGAGCAGTACTTC
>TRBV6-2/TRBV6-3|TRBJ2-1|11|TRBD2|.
CVSGRVNEQFF
TGTGTTAGCGGGAGAGTTAATGAGCAGTTCTTC
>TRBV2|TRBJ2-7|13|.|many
CARSGTFSYEQYF
TGTGCCAGGTCCGGGACTTTCTCCTACGAGCAGTACTTC
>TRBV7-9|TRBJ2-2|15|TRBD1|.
CAAEPGTEYTGELFF
TGTGCCGCCGAACCGGGGACAGAATACACCGGGGAGCTGTTTTTT
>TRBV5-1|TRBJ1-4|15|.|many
CASSLAIGVKEKLFF
TGCGCCAGCAGCTTGGCCATCGGGGTCAAGGAAAAACTGTTTTTT
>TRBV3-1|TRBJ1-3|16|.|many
CASSQGLGEGGNTIYF
TGTGCCAGCAGCCAAGGGTTAGGGGAAGGGGGAAACACCATATATTTT
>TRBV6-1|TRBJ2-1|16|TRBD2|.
CASSRGLAGRGNEQFF
TGTGCCAGCAGTAGGGGACTAGCGGGAAGGGGAAATGAGCAGTTCTTC
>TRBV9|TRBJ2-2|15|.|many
CASSAPSTGTGELFF
TGTGCCAGCAGCGCGCCGAGTACGGGCACCGGGGAGCTGTTTTTT
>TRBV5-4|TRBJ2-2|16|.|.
CASSRAGTPYTGELFF
TGTGCCAGCAGCAGGGCGGGGACACCTTACACCGGGGAGCTGTTTTTT
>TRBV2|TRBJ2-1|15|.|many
CASSEVQGGGNEQFF
TGTGCCAGCAGTGAAGTACAGGGTGGTGGCAATGAGCAGTTCTTC
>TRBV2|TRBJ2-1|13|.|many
CASSVGGAGEQFF
TGTGCCAGCAGTGTAGGGGGGGCGGGTGAGCAGTTCTTC